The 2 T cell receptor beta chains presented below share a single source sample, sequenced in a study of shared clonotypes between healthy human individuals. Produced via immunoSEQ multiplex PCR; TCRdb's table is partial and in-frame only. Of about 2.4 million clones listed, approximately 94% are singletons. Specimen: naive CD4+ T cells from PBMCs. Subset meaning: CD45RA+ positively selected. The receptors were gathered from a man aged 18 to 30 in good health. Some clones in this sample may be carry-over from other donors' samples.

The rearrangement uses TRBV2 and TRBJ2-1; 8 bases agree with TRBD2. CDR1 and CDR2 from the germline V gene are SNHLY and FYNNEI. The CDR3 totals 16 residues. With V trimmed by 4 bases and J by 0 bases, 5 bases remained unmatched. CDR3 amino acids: CASSVNGRASYNEQFF. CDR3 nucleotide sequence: TGTGCCAGCAGTGTAAACGGGAGGGCCTCCTACAATGAGCAGTTCTTC.

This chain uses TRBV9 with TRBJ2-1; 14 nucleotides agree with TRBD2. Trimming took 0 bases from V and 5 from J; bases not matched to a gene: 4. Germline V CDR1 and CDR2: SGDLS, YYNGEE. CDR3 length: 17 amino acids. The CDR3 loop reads CASSVAGTSGSHNEQFF. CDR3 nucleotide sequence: TGTGCCAGCAGCGTAGCAGGGACTAGCGGGAGTCACAATGAGCAGTTCTTC.